These 14 T cell receptor beta chains came from one sample sequenced in a study of regulatory dendritic cells for organ transplantation. These receptors' targets are unknown. Sequencing used immunoSEQ multiplex PCR; TCRdb keeps in-frame clones, though not all of them. Seen here are tens of thousands of clones, 65% to 90% observed once, and the top ten hold about 0.26%. Allogeneic regulatory or mature dendritic cells were co-cultured for roughly five days with CFSE-labeled sorted T cells at 1:10. The sample comprised naive CD4+ T cells from blood cultured with dendritic cells. Subset of the sample: CD45RA+ naive T cells. These receptors all come from a human donor in good health.

The V and J genes are TRBV6-5 and TRBJ1-6; D is ambiguous. V was cut by 0 bases and J by 7 bases, with 13 bases left in between. This CDR3 has 16 amino acids. Germline V lookup: CDR1 MNHEY, CDR2 SVGAGI. As DNA, the CDR3 is TGTGCCAGCAGTTACTCGGGTCGCCGAGGGAATTCACCCCTCCACTTT. It is translated as CASSYSGRRGNSPLHF.

The rearrangement uses TRBV29-1 and TRBJ2-7; 7 positions agree with TRBD1. Germline V gene sequence: CDR1 SQVTM, CDR2 ANQGSEA. Trimming took 7 bases from V and 5 from J; bases not matched to a gene: 11. This CDR3 is 13 amino acids long. The CDR3 nucleotides are TGCAGCGCGAAGGACAGGACTGCCCACGAGCAGTACTTC. Protein product: CSAKDRTAHEQYF.

This chain joins TRBV7-8 and TRBJ1-2; D is unresolved. This CDR3 contains 12 residues. Germline V gene data show CDR1 as SGHVS and CDR2 as FQNEAQ. V was cut by 5 bases and J by 5 bases, with 9 bases left in between. The CDR3, as DNA: TGTGCCAGCAGCCTGGGGAATTATGGCTACACCTTC. Translated: CASSLGNYGYTF.

V gene TRBV11-2 combines with J gene TRBJ2-7, with a tentative D call TRBD2 (6 bases). Germline V lookup: CDR1 SGHAT, CDR2 FQNNGV. This CDR3 has 17 amino acids. Trimming took 4 bases from V and 2 from J, leaving 21 bases between them. The CDR3 reads CASSSPYRLAPAYEQYF. CDR3 sequence (DNA): TGTGCCAGCAGCTCCCCGTACCGGCTAGCGCCGGCCTACGAGCAGTACTTC.

The gene calls are TRBV29-1 and TRBJ1-2; D is perhaps TRBD1 (6 bases). Germline CDR1 and CDR2: SQVTM and ANQGSEA. The CDR3 loop spans 11 amino acids. The ends were cut back, 6 bases at V and 5 bases at J, with 10 bases in the middle. The CDR3 reads CSVAGAYGYTF. The CDR3 coding sequence is TGCAGCGTCGCAGGGGCGTATGGCTACACCTTC.

This clone occurred once. The chain has TRBV5-1 and TRBJ2-3; D is undetermined. V dropped 8 bases and J dropped 1 base, with 14 bases sitting between them. This CDR3 comprises 14 residues. The germline gives CDR1 SGHRS, CDR2 YFSETQ. The CDR3: CARPPYTGTDTQYF. CDR3 nucleotide sequence: TGCGCCAGACCCCCATATACGGGCACAGATACGCAGTATTTT.

V gene TRBV11-2 combines with J gene TRBJ2-3; D not certain. The CDR3 extends over 12 amino acids. Germline CDR1 and CDR2: SGHAT and FQNNGV. The ends were cut back, 1 base at V and 8 bases at J, with 7 bases in the middle. The CDR3 region has the DNA TGTGCCAGCAGCTTAGTTCTGGTTACGCAGTATTTT. Translation gives CASSLVLVTQYF.

The chain has TRBV7-3 and TRBJ2-3; D is unclear. This CDR3 has 15 amino acids. Trimming took off 3 bases at V and 3 bases at J, with 13 bases between the two ends. Germline loops: CDR1 SGHTA, CDR2 FQGTGA. In nucleotides, the CDR3 is TGTGCCAGCAGCTTGGATCCCCGAACGACAGATACGCAGTATTTT. It translates to CASSLDPRTTDTQYF.

Only a few counts were recorded for this clone. J is TRBJ2-7 and V is TRBV7-2; tentative D call: TRBD1 (6 bases). This CDR3 is built from 13 residues. Germline CDR1 reads SGHTA; CDR2 reads FQGNSA. V lost 1 base and J 11 bases, leaving 15 bases between the germline ends. As DNA, the CDR3 is TGTGCCAGCAGCTTAGGTTCGGGGACAAGGGAGTACTTC. Translation: CASSLGSGTREYF. The variable domain in full, with the rest retrieved from reference TRBV7-2 and TRBJ2-7, is GAGVSQSPSNKVTEKGKDVELRCDPISGHTALYWYRQSLGQGLEFLIYFQGNSAPDKSGLPSDRFSAERTGGSVSTLTIQRTQQEDSAVYLCASSLGSGTREYFGPGTRLTVT.

The V gene is TRBV4-2, the J gene TRBJ1-5; possibly TRBD1 for D (6 bases). The CDR3 runs 15 residues. The germline CDR1 and CDR2 sequences are LGHNA and YNFKEQ. The V and J ends lost 3 bases and 10 bases respectively, with 19 bases between them. As DNA, the CDR3 is TGTGCCAGCAGCCAGGAATACAGGGTAGCTAGACCCCAGCATTTT. It specifies CASSQEYRVARPQHF.

The V call is TRBV2, the J call TRBJ1-2, with 9 bases that match TRBD1. Trimming cost V 3 bases and J 9 bases; bases outside gene matches: 2. The CDR3 length is 12 residues. In germline, CDR1 is SNHLY, CDR2 FYNNEI. DNA of the CDR3: TGTGCCAGCAGTGAGGGACAGGGCAGCTACACCTTC. This translates into CASSEGQGSYTF.

This chain links TRBV28 with TRBJ1-2, with D hard to call. The germline V and J ends were trimmed by 3 bases and 3 bases, with 11 bases remaining between them. The CDR3 is made up of 14 amino acids. CDR1 and CDR2 (germline): MDHEN, SYDVKM. CDR3 residues: CASSFYAGDYGYTF. The CDR3 nucleotides are TGTGCCAGCAGTTTTTATGCCGGGGACTATGGCTACACCTTC.

This chain connects TRBV9 to TRBJ2-5; a weak D match, TRBD2 (6 bases). Germline V CDR1 and CDR2: SGDLS, YYNGEE. The CDR3 length is 15 residues. V was clipped by 2 bases and J by 5 bases, with 16 bases between them. This chain's CDR3 is CASSVRSGEGETQYF. In nucleotides, the CDR3 is TGTGCCAGCAGCGTGAGATCGGGAGAGGGGGAGACCCAGTACTTC.

This rearrangement joins TRBV4-3 to TRBJ2-7, with D perhaps given as TRBD1 or TRBD2 (5 bases each). V was shortened by 8 bases and J by 5 bases, with 22 bases between the two germline ends. The germline gives CDR1 LGHNA, CDR2 YSLEER. The CDR3 covers 15 residues. CDR3 sequence (DNA): TGCGCCAGCTCAAATACCGGGACCCCAAACCACGAGCAGTACTTC. As protein: CASSNTGTPNHEQYF.